This T cell receptor (beta chain) was captured in a study of CD8 T cells in Susac syndrome. Random hexamers served to reverse transcribe roughly 0.45 to 1 ug RNA. Via MiXCR, TCRdb re-called the immunoSEQ multiplex PCR reads, giving one row per CDR3 protein. The data show more than 70,000 distinct CDR3 sequences, roughly nine tenths seen once. The origin of this receptor is a human donor with multiple sclerosis. Sequenced: CD8+ T cells from PBMCs.

DNA for the CDR3: TGTGCCAGCAGCTTCCAGGGGGTCGACACTGAAGCTTTCTTT. This translates into CASSFQGVDTEAFF. The V call is TRBV5-6, the J call TRBJ1-1; 7 nucleotides align to TRBD1. This CDR3 spans 14 amino acids. V shed 2 bases and J 3 bases; nucleotides not matched to a gene: 4. Germline CDR1 and CDR2: SGHDT and YYEEEE.